Below are 13 T cell receptor beta chains sequenced from a single sample in a study of cytomegalovirus exposure and HLA in healthy donors (TCRdb year 2017). The library was generated by the immunoSEQ multiplex PCR assay. The multiplex PCR relied on a mix of 60 forward primers for TCR Vbeta segments and 13 reverse primers for TCR Jbeta segments. TCRdb carries this immuneACCESS record with in-frame sequences only. Its versions omit some clonotypes, under half of them owing to an unresolved V gene in the studies checked, with the rest unexplained. The sample yields around 130,000 clones; about 86% were counted once. Less than 0.75% of the sample is taken by the ten largest. Material: PBMCs. The receptors here all came from a young man in good health and CMV-seronegative.

The chain has TRBV5-4 and TRBJ1-1; maybe TRBD1 (5 bases). CDR1 and CDR2 (germline): SGHNT, YYREEE (reference sequence). This CDR3 has 13 residues. V lost 5 bases and J 6 bases, leaving 14 bases between the germline ends. The CDR3 DNA is TGTGCCAGCAGACCAAGGGGTCTCCCTGAAGCTTTCTTT. Residues: CASRPRGLPEAFF.

The chain couples TRBV9 to TRBJ2-7; 7 nucleotides agree with TRBD1. J lost 3 bases, V lost 3 bases, and 3 bases had no gene match. This CDR3 is 13 amino acids long. Germline lookup yields CDR1 SGDLS and CDR2 YYNGEE. The CDR3 here is CASSDRTGYEQYF. The DNA of the CDR3 is TGTGCCAGCAGCGACCGGACAGGCTACGAGCAGTACTTC.

The chain recombines TRBV7-8 with TRBJ1-2; TRBD1 agrees at 7 bases. Germline lookup yields CDR1 SGHVS and CDR2 FQNEAQ. V was clipped by 4 bases and J by 5 bases; unmatched bases: 10. The CDR3 is 15 amino acids. This CDR3 is CASSSSHRGQYGYTF. The CDR3, as DNA: TGTGCCAGCAGCTCCTCCCACAGGGGACAGTATGGCTACACCTTC.

The chain joins TRBV5-6 to TRBJ1-2; 9 bases align to TRBD1. The CDR3 loop spans 13 amino acids. The germline V gene has CDR1 SGHDT and CDR2 YYEEEE. V trimming: 7 bases; J trimming: 8 bases; junction bases outside the gene matches: 9. CDR3 coding DNA: TGTGCCAGCTCCAGGGACAGGGTTAACGGCTACACCTTC. It translates to CASSRDRVNGYTF.

The rearrangement joins TRBV7-2 to TRBJ1-2, with a possible D match to TRBD1 (5 bases). From germline, CDR1 is SGHTA and CDR2 FQGNSA. CDR3 length: 15 amino acids. V was cut by 0 bases and J by 4 bases, with 12 bases left in between. CDR3 sequence (DNA): TGTGCCAGCAGCTTAGCGGGGCTCGGTAGCTATGGCTACACCTTC. The encoded protein is CASSLAGLGSYGYTF.

V usage is TRBV4-3 and J usage is TRBJ2-5, with D tentatively TRBD1 (6 bases). The CDR3 totals 13 residues. V was clipped by 1 base and J by 4 bases, with 7 bases between them. From germline, CDR1 is LGHNA and CDR2 YSLEER. For the CDR3, the DNA is TGCGCCAGCAGCCAAGGAGGGGGAGAGACCCAGTACTTC. Amino acids: CASSQGGGETQYF.

The V call is TRBV30, the J call TRBJ1-6; 7 positions agree with TRBD1. Germline CDR1 GTSNPN, CDR2 SVGIG (reference sequence). Losses at the gene ends were 0 bases for V and 10 bases for J; bases not matched to a gene: 6. The CDR3 totals 14 residues. CDR3 bases: TGTGCCTGGAGTGTAGGAGGGGGCGCCTCACCCCTCCACTTT. Translating gives CAWSVGGGASPLHF.

This clone was counted a few times. The J gene is TRBJ1-1, the V gene TRBV25-1; TRBD1 agrees at 8 bases. Germline CDR1 is MGHDK and CDR2 is SYGVNS. V trimming: 2 bases; J trimming: 4 bases; junction bases outside the gene matches: 6. This CDR3 spans 15 amino acids. CDR3 DNA: TGTGCCAGCAGTGAACGGACAGGGTTGGGCACTGAAGCTTTCTTT. Amino acid sequence: CASSERTGLGTEAFF.

This chain uses TRBV29-1 with TRBJ1-1; 11 positions agree with TRBD1. The CDR3 spans 14 residues. Trimming at V came to 3 bases and at J to 4 bases, leaving 4 bases not matched to a gene. The germline gives CDR1 SQVTM, CDR2 ANQGSEA. The CDR3 loop reads CSVDLGTGGTEAFF. The DNA for the CDR3 is TGCAGCGTTGATCTCGGGACAGGGGGCACTGAAGCTTTCTTT.

This clone was seen just once. The rearrangement joins TRBV19 to TRBJ1-6, with 8 bases matching TRBD1. The CDR3 is made up of 16 amino acids. The germline V gene encodes CDR1 LNHDA and CDR2 SQIVND (reference sequence). V lost 1 base to trimming and J lost 7 bases; unmatched junction nucleotides: 6. In DNA form, the CDR3 reads TGTGCCAGTAGTATAGCTCAGGGGGCTCGCAATTCACCCCTCCACTTT. Translated: CASSIAQGARNSPLHF.

The chain is built from TRBV5-4 and TRBJ1-1, with 10 positions matching TRBD1. The J segment lost 4 bases and the V segment lost 4 bases, leaving 10 bases of the junction unmatched. Germline V gives CDR1 SGHNT, CDR2 YYREEE (reference sequence). The CDR3 covers 16 residues. The CDR3 sequence: CASSPPGQGSITEAFF. The CDR3 nucleotides are TGTGCCAGCAGCCCGCCGGGACAGGGGAGTATCACTGAAGCTTTCTTT. The whole variable domain, filled in from reference TRBV5-4 and TRBJ1-1, reads ETGVTQSPTHLIKTRGQQVTLRCSSQSGHNTVSWYQQALGQGPQFIFQYYREEENGRGNFPPRFSGLQFPNYSSELNVNALELDDSALYLCASSPPGQGSITEAFFGQGTRLTVV.

This clone was observed a single time. The chain links TRBV7-9 to TRBJ1-1, with D possibly matching TRBD1 (6 bases). V was shortened by 2 bases and J by 5 bases, with 12 bases between the two germline ends. The germline V gene has CDR1 SEHNR and CDR2 FQNEAQ (reference sequence). The CDR3 consists of 14 residues. The CDR3 bases are TGTGCCAGCAGCTTAAAGGGGGTTCAAACTGAAGCTTTCTTT. Its protein is CASSLKGVQTEAFF.

DNA for the CDR3: TGTGCCAGCAGTTTATCGTGGCAGGGGATTAACATTCAGTACTTC. It translates to CASSLSWQGINIQYF. The rearrangement uses TRBV27 and TRBJ2-4; tentative D call: TRBD1 (6 bases). The CDR3 totals 15 residues. V dropped 0 bases and J dropped 7 bases, with 13 bases sitting between them. Germline-derived CDR1 and CDR2 are MNHEY and SMNVEV (reference sequence).